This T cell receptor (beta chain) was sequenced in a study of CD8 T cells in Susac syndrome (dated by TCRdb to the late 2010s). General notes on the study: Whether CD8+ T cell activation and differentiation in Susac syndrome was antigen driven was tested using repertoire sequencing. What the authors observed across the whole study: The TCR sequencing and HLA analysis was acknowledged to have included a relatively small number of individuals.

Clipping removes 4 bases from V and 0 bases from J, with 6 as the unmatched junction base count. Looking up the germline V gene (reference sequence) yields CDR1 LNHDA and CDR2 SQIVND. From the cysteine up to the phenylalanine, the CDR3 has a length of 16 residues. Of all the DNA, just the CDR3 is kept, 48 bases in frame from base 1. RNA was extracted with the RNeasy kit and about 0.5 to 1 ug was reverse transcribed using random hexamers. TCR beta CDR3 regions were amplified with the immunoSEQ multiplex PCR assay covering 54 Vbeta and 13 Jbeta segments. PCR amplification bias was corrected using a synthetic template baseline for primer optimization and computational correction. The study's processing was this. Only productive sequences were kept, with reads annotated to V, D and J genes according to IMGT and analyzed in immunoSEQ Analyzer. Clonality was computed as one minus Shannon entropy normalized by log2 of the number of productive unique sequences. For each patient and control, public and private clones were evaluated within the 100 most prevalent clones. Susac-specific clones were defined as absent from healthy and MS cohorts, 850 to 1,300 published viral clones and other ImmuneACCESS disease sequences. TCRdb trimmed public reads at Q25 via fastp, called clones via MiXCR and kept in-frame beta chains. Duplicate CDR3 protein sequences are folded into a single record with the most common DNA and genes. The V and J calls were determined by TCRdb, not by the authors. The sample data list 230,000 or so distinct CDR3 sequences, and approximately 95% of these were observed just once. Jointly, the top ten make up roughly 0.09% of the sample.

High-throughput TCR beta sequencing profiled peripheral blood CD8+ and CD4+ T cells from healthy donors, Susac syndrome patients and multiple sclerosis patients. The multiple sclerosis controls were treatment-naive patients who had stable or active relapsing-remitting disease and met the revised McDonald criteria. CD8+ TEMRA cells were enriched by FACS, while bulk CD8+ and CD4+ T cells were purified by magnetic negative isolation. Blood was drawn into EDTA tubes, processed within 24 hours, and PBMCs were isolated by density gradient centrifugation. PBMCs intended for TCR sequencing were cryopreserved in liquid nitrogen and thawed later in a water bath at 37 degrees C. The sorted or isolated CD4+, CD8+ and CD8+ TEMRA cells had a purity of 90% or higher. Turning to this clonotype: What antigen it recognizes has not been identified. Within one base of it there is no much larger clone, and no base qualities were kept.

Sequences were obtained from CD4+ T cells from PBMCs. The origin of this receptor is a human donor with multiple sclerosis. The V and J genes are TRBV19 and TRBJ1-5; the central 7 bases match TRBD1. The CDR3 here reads CASSTRDSYSNQPQHF. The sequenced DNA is TGTGCCAGTAGTACCCGGGACAGTTATAGCAATCAGCCCCAGCATTTT. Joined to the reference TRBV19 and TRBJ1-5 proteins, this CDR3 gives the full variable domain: DGGITQSPKYLFRKEGQNVTLSCEQNLNHDAMYWYRQDPGQGLRLIYYSQIVNDFQKGDIAEGYSVSREKKESFPLTVTSAQKNPTAFYLCASSTRDSYSNQPQHFGDGTRLSIL.